The 17 T cell receptor beta chains below all came from one sample that was sequenced in a study of blood T cells in healthy people across ages. A second PCR of about 6 to 12 cycles used a sample-barcoded 5' primer and a J-beta primer mix. One entry per CDR3 protein results from TCRdb running MiXCR on the 5' RACE reads. Of about 1.7 million distinct CDR3 sequences in the sample, roughly 27% were seen once. Input material: blood. These receptors all stem from a woman in her 30s in good health.

The V gene is TRBV28, the J gene TRBJ1-5; no reliable D call. The CDR3 consists of 14 residues. V gave up 7 bases and J gave up 2 bases, with 12 bases separating them. Germline loops: CDR1 MDHEN, CDR2 SYDVKM. The CDR3 loop is CASTGPVGNQPQHF. The CDR3 DNA reads TGTGCCAGCACTGGGCCGGTGGGCAATCAGCCCCAGCATTTT.

This clonotype was counted between two and nine times. The CDR3 loop is CASIPSGGNTDTQYF. CDR3 DNA sequence: TGTGCCAGCATCCCGAGCGGGGGGAACACAGATACGCAGTATTTT. The chain is built from TRBV7-2 and TRBJ2-3, with 9 bases aligning to TRBD2. J was trimmed by 2 bases and V by 7 bases; bases with no gene match: 7. The germline CDR1 and CDR2 sequences are SGHTA and FQGNSA. This CDR3 has 15 amino acids.

CDR3 sequence (DNA): TGCAGTGCTAGAGAAGTCAGGGGTAGGCAGCCCCAGCATTTT. It encodes CSAREVRGRQPQHF. The chain is built from TRBV20-1 and TRBJ1-5; TRBD1 might be the D (6 bases). This CDR3 has 14 amino acids. Germline values: CDR1 DFQATT, CDR2 SNEGSKA (reference sequence). Trimming cost V 0 bases and J 7 bases, with 13 bases left between them.

The rearrangement uses TRBV4-3 and TRBJ1-1; 9 positions agree with TRBD1. The V and J ends lost 1 base and 2 bases, in that order; junction bases with no gene match: 5. In germline, CDR1 is LGHNA, CDR2 YSLEER. The CDR3 is 16 amino acids. The CDR3 sequence is CASSQGGQGGNTEAFF. The CDR3, as DNA: TGCGCCAGCAGCCAAGGGGGACAGGGTGGCAACACTGAAGCTTTCTTT.

This clonotype was seen only a few times. This chain joins TRBV3-1 and TRBJ2-1, with D possibly TRBD2 on 5 matching bases. V lost 0 bases and J 0 bases, leaving 12 bases between the germline ends. The germline V gene has CDR1 LGHDT and CDR2 YNNKEL (reference sequence). CDR3 length: 17 residues. The CDR3 bases are TGTGCCAGCAGCCAAGATCAGCGCACTAGCTCCTACAATGAGCAGTTCTTC. This translates into CASSQDQRTSSYNEQFF.

The chain carries TRBV29-1 and TRBJ2-1; weak D call: TRBD1 (6 bases). Germline loops: CDR1 SQVTM, CDR2 ANQGSEA. Trimming cost V 8 bases and J 3 bases, with 14 bases left between them. The CDR3 runs 13 residues. The CDR3 DNA sequence: TGCAGCTTTCCCATGACAGGCTACAATGAGCAGTTCTTC. Amino acid sequence: CSFPMTGYNEQFF.

The V and J genes are TRBV28 and TRBJ2-7; 9 bases are shared with TRBD1. Per the germline V gene, CDR1 is MDHEN and CDR2 is SYDVKM. The CDR3 totals 14 residues. V was clipped by 7 bases and J by 3 bases; unmatched bases: 7. The DNA of the CDR3 is TGTGCCAGCACCACGGTGGACAGGGGCTACGAGCAGTACTTC. Its protein product is CASTTVDRGYEQYF.

The chain uses TRBV28 and TRBJ1-5; D remains ambiguous. Germline values: CDR1 MDHEN, CDR2 SYDVKM. The CDR3 covers 15 residues. V was shortened by 6 bases and J by 0 bases, with 12 bases between the two germline ends. The CDR3 spells CASRSPGYSNQPQHF. In DNA form, the CDR3 reads TGTGCCAGCAGATCACCGGGATATAGCAATCAGCCCCAGCATTTT.

The gene calls are TRBV10-3 and TRBJ2-1, with 7 bases matching TRBD2. This CDR3 has 15 amino acids. Germline V CDR1 and CDR2: ENHRY, SYGVKD. J was trimmed by 0 bases and V by 7 bases; bases with no gene match: 6. The CDR3 is CAIKPGLTSYNEQFF. As DNA, the CDR3 is TGTGCCATCAAACCGGGACTAACCTCCTACAATGAGCAGTTCTTC.

This clonotype has a single count. This chain connects TRBV7-2 to TRBJ1-6, with 9 bases identical to TRBD1. Germline V gene sequence: CDR1 SGHTA, CDR2 FQGNSA. V lost 8 bases, J lost 10 bases, and 15 bases stayed unmatched. The CDR3 spans 16 residues. The DNA for the CDR3 is TGTGCCAGCGCCGGACAGGGGCGAACCCTGGGGTCACCCCTCCACTTT. It is translated as CASAGQGRTLGSPLHF.

The rearrangement joins TRBV12-5 to TRBJ2-7, with D tentatively TRBD2 (5 bases). Between the trimmed V and J ends, which lost 1 base and 3 bases, there was a span of 19 bases. The CDR3 contains 17 residues. From germline, CDR1 is LGHNT and CDR2 FRNRAP. CDR3 amino acids: CASGLGAARGRRYEQYF. The CDR3 nucleotides read TGTGCTAGTGGTTTGGGGGCAGCCCGAGGGCGTCGCTACGAGCAGTACTTC. Complete variable domain (other parts from reference TRBV12-5 and TRBJ2-7): DARVTQTPRHKVTEMGQEVTMRCQPILGHNTVFWYRQTMMQGLELLAYFRNRAPLDDSGMPKDRFSAEMPDATLATLKIQPSEPRDSAVYFCASGLGAARGRRYEQYFGPGTRLTVT.

This clonotype was observed a few times. The genes are TRBV5-6 and TRBJ2-3; 9 positions agree with TRBD1. Germline V gene lookup returns CDR1 SGHDT and CDR2 YYEEEE. V shed 0 bases and J 4 bases; nucleotides not matched to a gene: 6. The CDR3 has 16 residues. CDR3 in DNA: TGTGCCAGCAGCTTGGTAACAGGGGGCCGGGCAGATACGCAGTATTTT. It yields the protein CASSLVTGGRADTQYF.

This clonotype was counted a few times. The chain links TRBV6-2 or TRBV6-3 to TRBJ1-5, with D perhaps matching TRBD1 (5 bases). Germline V gene sequence: CDR1 MNHEY, CDR2 SVGEGT. Trimming cost V 1 base and J 7 bases, with 23 bases left between them. CDR3 size: 18 residues. CDR3 in amino acids: CASSYFLPLGREEQPQHF. The DNA for the CDR3 is TGTGCCAGCAGTTACTTTCTTCCCTTGGGCAGGGAGGAACAGCCCCAGCATTTT.

This clonotype was detected only a few times. The V gene is TRBV7-2, the J gene TRBJ2-7; tentatively, D is TRBD2 (6 bases). This CDR3 has 12 amino acids. Germline V CDR1 and CDR2: SGHTA, FQGNSA. Trimming pared 4 bases from V and 6 bases from J, leaving 10 bases between. The CDR3 DNA reads as TGTGCCAGCAGCTCGTCAGCGGGCGAGCAGTACTTC. Its protein product is CASSSSAGEQYF.

DNA for the CDR3: TGTGCCAGTAGTATTGGCGGAAGTAAAGAGACCCAGTACTTC. Translated: CASSIGGSKETQYF. The rearrangement links TRBV19 to TRBJ2-5, with no clear D. Germline assignment: CDR1 LNHDA and CDR2 SQIVND (reference sequence). The CDR3 has 14 residues. The V end was cut by 3 bases, the J end by 3 bases, with 11 bases between.

This clonotype was found a few times. The chain uses TRBV5-5 and TRBJ1-2; possibly TRBD1 for D (5 bases). Germline CDR1 SGHKS, CDR2 YYEKEE (reference sequence). The CDR3 runs 13 residues. V was trimmed by 1 base and J by 7 bases, leaving 11 bases between them. CDR3: CASSLFQGLGYTF. CDR3 in DNA: TGTGCCAGCAGCTTGTTCCAGGGCCTTGGCTACACCTTC.

This clonotype showed up just a few times. The gene calls are TRBV7-3 and TRBJ2-2; D unclear. The CDR3 consists of 16 residues. Germline V gene data show CDR1 as SGHTA and CDR2 as FQGTGA. Trimming cost V 0 bases and J 4 bases, with 12 bases left between them. The CDR3 reads CASSLTAGRGTGELFF. CDR3 bases: TGTGCCAGCAGCTTAACAGCCGGGCGAGGCACCGGGGAGCTGTTTTTT.